The clone carrying this T cell receptor (beta chain) has just one count. The antigen remains unidentified. Trimming shortened V by 1 base and J by 0 bases, and 5 bases separated the two germline ends. The CDR3 has 14 residues. The germline CDR1 and CDR2 sequences are SEHNR and FQNEAQ (reference sequence). This record comes from a study of T cell responses to AZD1222 COVID-19 vaccine. Whole-study findings and limits: Spike-specific TCR breadth and depth were elevated following two AZD1222 doses. The reported proportion of spike-specific TCRs targeting unmutated variant regions was nearly half.

Profiling relied on immunoSEQ multiplex PCR, and the TCRdb table lists in-frame clones only, not all of them. This sample has over 100,000 clones, with about 93% found just once. The TCR comes from an adult in good health. The V call is TRBV7-9, the J call TRBJ2-3; D ambiguous. This specimen consisted of peripheral blood, obtained on day 0 of AZD1222 vaccination. This chain's CDR3 is CASSLVDSTDTQYF. CDR3 DNA sequence: TGTGCCAGCAGCTTAGTCGACAGCACAGATACGCAGTATTTT.